The source of this TCR beta chain is a study of control samples from healthy donors and cancer patients. The CDR3 sequence is 15 residues long. Germline assignment: CDR1 SGDLS and CDR2 YYNGEE. V lost 2 bases and J lost 8; bases outside the gene matches: 6. TCRdb's table, derived via immunoSEQ multiplex PCR, lists solely in-frame clones and lacks some. The table shows 100,000 to 150,000 clones, with around 94% occurring only once. Sequencing used PBMCs. The genes are TRBV9 and TRBJ1-6; 8 bases agree with TRBD1. The TCR comes from a man older than 75 with head and neck cancer. CDR3 in amino acids: CASSVDRGTHSPLHF. CDR3 nucleotides: TGTGCCAGCAGCGTCGACAGGGGAACGCATTCACCCCTCCACTTT.